These 19 T cell receptor beta chains share one sample of origin, sequenced in a study of blood T cell repertoires in COVID-19. Sequenced by immunoSEQ multiplex PCR; TCRdb stores in-frame clones only, minus some. The sample yields fewer than 45,000 clones, approximately 86% seen once. Sequenced material: peripheral blood. Source of these receptors: a man in his fifties with active COVID-19.

This clone was counted only a few times. The chain links TRBV6-2 or TRBV6-3 to TRBJ2-4; 7 bases line up with TRBD1. CDR3 length: 14 amino acids. Per the germline V gene, CDR1 is MNHEY and CDR2 is SVGEGT. J was trimmed by 10 bases and V by 4 bases; bases with no gene match: 10. CDR3 DNA: TGTGCCAGCAGTTTCACTCAGCCAGGGGGTATTCAGTACTTC. Translated, it gives CASSFTQPGGIQYF.

This sequence joins TRBV10-2 and TRBJ2-3; a weak D match, TRBD2 (7 bases). Trimming shortened V by 3 bases and J by 5 bases, and 15 bases separated the two germline ends. The CDR3 spans 15 residues. The germline V gene has CDR1 WSHSY and CDR2 SAAADI. The CDR3 here is CASSDGGGGGDTQYF. The CDR3 DNA reads as TGCGCCAGCAGTGACGGCGGCGGGGGCGGAGATACGCAGTATTTT.

V gene TRBV29-1 combines with J gene TRBJ1-2, with D possibly being TRBD1 (5 bases). CDR3 length: 14 residues. Germline CDR1 is SQVTM and CDR2 is ANQGSEA. The V and J ends lost 0 bases and 6 bases respectively, with 14 bases between them. The CDR3 nucleotides are TGCAGCGTTGAAGAGGGCAGCGGGGGTAATGGCTACACCTTC. Amino acid sequence: CSVEEGSGGNGYTF.

This clone has only one observation. The chain is built from TRBV12-3 or TRBV12-4 and TRBJ1-1, with 8 bases identical to TRBD1. J gave up 4 bases and V 5 bases, and 3 bases lay outside the gene matches. There are 13 residues in the CDR3. The CDR3 coding sequence is TGTGCCAGCAGTACAGGGGGTGGCACTGAAGCTTTCTTT. Translated: CASSTGGGTEAFF.

The chain joins TRBV6-5 to TRBJ1-2; 7 bases are shared with TRBD1. CDR3 length: 15 amino acids. Germline CDR1 is MNHEY and CDR2 is SVGAGI. The J segment lost 1 base and the V segment lost 5 bases, leaving 7 bases of the junction unmatched. CDR3 region: CASSPGQTYNYGYTF. The CDR3, as DNA: TGTGCCAGCAGTCCGGGACAGACTTATAACTATGGCTACACCTTC.

The genes are TRBV9 and TRBJ1-2, with D uncertain. The CDR3 length is 17 residues. CDR1 and CDR2 from the germline V gene are SGDLS and YYNGEE. V dropped 4 bases and J dropped 4 bases, with 23 bases sitting between them. The CDR3 nucleotides are TGTGCCAGCAGCCCGAGGGCAGGAAGGGCTCCCCTCTATGGCTACACCTTC. Amino acids: CASSPRAGRAPLYGYTF. Variable domain in full (rest from reference TRBV9 and TRBJ1-2): DSGVTQTPKHLITATGQRVTLRCSPRSGDLSVYWYQQSLDQGLQFLIQYYNGEERAKGNILERFSAQQFPDLHSELNLSSLELGDSALYFCASSPRAGRAPLYGYTFGSGTRLTVV.

This clone has more than one count but fewer than ten. J is TRBJ1-2 and V is TRBV6-5; the D gene is possibly TRBD1 (5 bases). The CDR3 has 13 amino acids. The V gene's germline CDR1 is MNHEY and CDR2 SVGAGI. With 5 bases removed from V and 5 bases from J, the gap between germline ends came to 12 bases. This chain's CDR3 is CASSPHKGYGYTF. CDR3 sequence (DNA): TGTGCCAGCAGTCCCCACAAGGGGTATGGCTACACCTTC.

The chain couples TRBV7-2 to TRBJ2-3; D is undetermined. The CDR3 has 13 residues. V lost 5 bases and J lost 2, with 8 bases in between. Germline CDR1 reads SGHTA; CDR2 reads FQGNSA. CDR3 loop: CASSTRLTDTQYF. The CDR3 nucleotides are TGTGCCAGCAGCACACGACTCACAGATACGCAGTATTTT.

The chain links TRBV11-2 to TRBJ1-6; 7 nucleotides match TRBD1. Trimming at V came to 6 bases and at J to 5 bases, leaving 4 bases not matched to a gene. Germline V CDR1 and CDR2: SGHAT, FQNNGV. This CDR3 has 14 residues. The CDR3 is CASSAQGDNSPLHF. CDR3 nucleotide sequence: TGTGCCAGCAGTGCTCAGGGGGATAATTCACCCCTCCACTTT.

V gene TRBV3-1 (or the pseudogene TRBV3-2) combines with J gene TRBJ2-5, with 9 bases that match TRBD2. This CDR3 is 16 amino acids long. Trimming removed 0 bases from V and 4 bases from J; junction bases left unmatched: 6. In germline, CDR1 is LGHDT, CDR2 YNNKEL (reference sequence). The chain's CDR3 is CASSQDLAGGRETQYF. The CDR3 DNA reads as TGTGCCAGCAGCCAAGATCTGGCGGGGGGGCGAGAGACCCAGTACTTC.

This clone was seen more than once but under ten times. The chain has TRBV4-3 and TRBJ1-6; unclear D gene. V lost 1 base and J 9 bases, leaving 7 bases between the germline ends. The CDR3 contains 13 residues. Germline V CDR1 and CDR2: LGHNA, YSLEER. CDR3 in amino acids: CASSQAEVSPLHF. CDR3 coding DNA: TGCGCCAGCAGCCAAGCTGAGGTTTCACCCCTCCACTTT.

The chain carries TRBV10-2 and TRBJ1-4, with a tentative D call TRBD1 (6 bases). CDR1 and CDR2 (germline): WSHSY, SAAADI. V was cut by 2 bases and J by 7 bases, with 11 bases left in between. The CDR3 sequence is 14 residues long. The CDR3 is CASSEPGGGEKLFF. The DNA for the CDR3 is TGCGCCAGCAGTGAGCCTGGGGGCGGTGAAAAACTGTTTTTT.

This clone has just one count. The V and J genes are TRBV4-3 and TRBJ1-2, with D hard to call. The length of the CDR3 is 15 residues. CDR1 LGHNA and CDR2 YSLEER come from the germline V gene. Trimming took 1 base from V and 0 from J, leaving 9 bases between them. CDR3 DNA sequence: TGCGCCAGCAGCCAAGGGAGCTCTTCTAACTATGGCTACACCTTC. Its protein product is CASSQGSSSNYGYTF.

J is TRBJ2-3 and V is TRBV5-1; 13 positions match TRBD2. Germline CDR1 reads SGHRS; CDR2 reads YFSETQ. Trimming took 3 bases from V and 5 from J; bases not matched to a gene: 6. The CDR3 runs to 16 residues. In DNA, the CDR3 is TGCGCCAGCAGCTCCCCGGGACTAGCGGGGAGAGATACGCAGTATTTT. Translated: CASSSPGLAGRDTQYF. Looking up the rest from reference TRBV5-1 and TRBJ2-3 gives the full variable domain: KAGVTQTPRYLIKTRGQQVTLSCSPISGHRSVSWYQQTPGQGLQFLFEYFSETQRNKGNFPGRFSGRQFSNSRSEMNVSTLELGDSALYLCASSSPGLAGRDTQYFGPGTRLTVL.

CDR3 sequence reads: CACTGIGGYEQYF. Here the CDR3 DNA reads TGTGCCTGTACCGGGATCGGGGGTTACGAGCAGTACTTC. The chain recombines TRBV6-5 with TRBJ2-7; D is possibly TRBD2 (6 bases). The CDR3 runs to 13 residues. Germline-derived CDR1 and CDR2 are MNHEY and SVGAGI. Trimming removed 11 bases from V and 4 bases from J, with 18 bases in between.

The V and J genes are TRBV18 and TRBJ2-1; 13 nucleotides line up with TRBD2. Trimming removed 3 bases from V and 3 bases from J; junction bases left unmatched: 8. The CDR3 is 18 amino acids. In germline, CDR1 is KGHSH, CDR2 LQKENI. The CDR3 DNA is TGTGCCAGCTCACCGATTGGTACTAGCGGGGGGGTCTACAATGAGCAGTTCTTC. Translating it yields CASSPIGTSGGVYNEQFF.

This chain uses TRBV5-1 with TRBJ2-2, with D tentatively TRBD1 (5 bases). Trimming cost V 5 bases and J 1 base, with 9 bases left between them. The CDR3 runs 14 residues. CDR1 SGHRS and CDR2 YFSETQ come from the germline V gene. The CDR3 loop reads CASRTTGNTGELFF. The CDR3 nucleotides are TGCGCCAGCAGGACCACAGGGAACACCGGGGAGCTGTTTTTT. The full variable domain, its missing parts supplied by reference TRBV5-1 and TRBJ2-2, is KAGVTQTPRYLIKTRGQQVTLSCSPISGHRSVSWYQQTPGQGLQFLFEYFSETQRNKGNFPGRFSGRQFSNSRSEMNVSTLELGDSALYLCASRTTGNTGELFFGEGSRLTVL.

By proportion, this clone is large. Here the CDR3 reads CASSDRGPNEQFF. The CDR3 bases are TGTGCCAGCAGTGACCGAGGTCCCAATGAGCAGTTCTTC. J is TRBJ2-1 and V is TRBV6-1, with D unclear. The CDR3 contains 13 residues. The V end was cut by 3 bases, the J end by 6 bases, with 9 bases between. Per germline, CDR1 MNHNS and CDR2 SASEGT.

J is TRBJ2-7 and V is TRBV6-5; D unclear. Germline CDR1 and CDR2: MNHEY and SVGAGI. V was clipped by 7 bases and J by 0 bases, with 10 bases between them. The CDR3 consists of 13 residues. The CDR3 protein is CASTGPNSYEQYF. The CDR3 region has the DNA TGTGCCAGCACGGGTCCCAACTCCTACGAGCAGTACTTC.